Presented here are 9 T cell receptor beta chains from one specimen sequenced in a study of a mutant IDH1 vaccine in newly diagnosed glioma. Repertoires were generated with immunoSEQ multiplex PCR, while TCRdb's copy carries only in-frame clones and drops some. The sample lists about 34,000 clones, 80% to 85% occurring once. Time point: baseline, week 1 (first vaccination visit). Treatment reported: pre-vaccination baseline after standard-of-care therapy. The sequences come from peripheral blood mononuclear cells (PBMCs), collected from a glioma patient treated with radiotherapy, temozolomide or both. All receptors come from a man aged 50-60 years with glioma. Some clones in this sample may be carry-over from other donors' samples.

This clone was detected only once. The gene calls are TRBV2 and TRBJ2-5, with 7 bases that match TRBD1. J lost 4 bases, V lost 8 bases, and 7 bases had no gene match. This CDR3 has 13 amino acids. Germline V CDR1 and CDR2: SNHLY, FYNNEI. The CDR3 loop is CASFDRARETQYF. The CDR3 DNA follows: TGTGCCAGCTTCGACAGGGCTAGAGAGACCCAGTACTTC.

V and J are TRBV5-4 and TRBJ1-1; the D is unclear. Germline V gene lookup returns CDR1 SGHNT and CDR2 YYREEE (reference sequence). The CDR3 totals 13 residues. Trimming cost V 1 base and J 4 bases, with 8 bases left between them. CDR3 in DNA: TGTGCCAGCAGCTTGAAGGGAGGCACTGAAGCTTTCTTT. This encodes CASSLKGGTEAFF.

The CDR3 loop is CASSRRAARAGGEQFF. CDR3 DNA sequence: TGTGCCAGCTCCCGGAGAGCGGCCAGGGCTGGAGGAGAGCAGTTCTTC. This chain connects TRBV14 to TRBJ2-1; possibly TRBD1 or TRBD2 for D (5 bases each). V was clipped by 8 bases and J by 10 bases, with 27 bases between them. CDR3 length: 16 amino acids. Looked up from germline, CDR1 is SGHDN and CDR2 is FVKESK.

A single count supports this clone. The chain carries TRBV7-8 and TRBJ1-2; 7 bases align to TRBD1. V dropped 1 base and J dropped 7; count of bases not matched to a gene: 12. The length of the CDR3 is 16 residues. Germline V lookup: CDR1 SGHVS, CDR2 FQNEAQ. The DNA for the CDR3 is TGTGCCAGCAGCTTAGAGTCAGGGGGTAGGATGAGTGGCTACACCTTC. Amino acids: CASSLESGGRMSGYTF.

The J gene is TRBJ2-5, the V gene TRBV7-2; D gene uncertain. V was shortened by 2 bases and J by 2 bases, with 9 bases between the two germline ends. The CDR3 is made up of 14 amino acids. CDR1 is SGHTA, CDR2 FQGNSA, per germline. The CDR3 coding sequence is TGTGCCAGCAGCTTAAGTACGGCTCAAGAGACCCAGTACTTC. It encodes CASSLSTAQETQYF.

CDR3 nucleotide sequence: TGTGCCAGCAGCCGACCGGGGGGCCGGACCCGTGAAGCTTTCTTT. The encoded protein is CASSRPGGRTREAFF. The rearrangement uses TRBV14 and TRBJ1-1, with a tentative D call TRBD1 (6 bases). The CDR3 consists of 15 residues. From germline, CDR1 is SGHDN and CDR2 FVKESK. V lost 4 bases and J 7 bases, leaving 19 bases between the germline ends.

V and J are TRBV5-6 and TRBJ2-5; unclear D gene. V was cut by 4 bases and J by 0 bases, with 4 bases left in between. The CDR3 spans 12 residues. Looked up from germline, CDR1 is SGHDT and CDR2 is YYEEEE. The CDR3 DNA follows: TGTGCCAGCAGCCAGGACCAAGAGACCCAGTACTTC. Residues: CASSQDQETQYF. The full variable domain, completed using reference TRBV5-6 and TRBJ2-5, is DAGVTQSPTHLIKTRGQQVTLRCSPKSGHDTVSWYQQALGQGPQFIFQYYEEEERQRGNFPDRFSGHQFPNYSSELNVNALLLGDSALYLCASSQDQETQYFGPGTRLLVL.

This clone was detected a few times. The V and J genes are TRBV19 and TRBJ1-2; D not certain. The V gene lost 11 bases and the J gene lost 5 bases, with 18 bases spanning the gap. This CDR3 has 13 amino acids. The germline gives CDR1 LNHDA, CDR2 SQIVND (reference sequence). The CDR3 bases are TGTGCCTCCTCTTCCCAAGGGAGTTATGGCTACACCTTC. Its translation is CASSSQGSYGYTF.

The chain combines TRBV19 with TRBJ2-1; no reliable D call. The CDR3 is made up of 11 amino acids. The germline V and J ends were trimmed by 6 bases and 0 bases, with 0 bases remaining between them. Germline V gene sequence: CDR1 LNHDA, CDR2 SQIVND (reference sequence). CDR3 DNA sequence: TGTGCCAGTAGCTCCTACAATGAGCAGTTCTTC. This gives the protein CASSSYNEQFF.